One sample yielded the 24 T cell receptor beta chains listed below, sequenced in a study of cytomegalovirus exposure and HLA in healthy donors. It was with 60 Vbeta and 13 Jbeta primers that the PCR ran. Libraries were prepared by immunoSEQ multiplex PCR; TCRdb keeps only in-frame clonotypes and omits some of them. The sample carries some 180,000 clones, 76% recorded once. The specimen sequenced was PBMCs. The receptor source for this set is a man aged 18 to 30 in good health and CMV-seronegative.

The chain employs TRBV6-5 and TRBJ2-3; D may be TRBD2 (7 bases). This CDR3 spans 15 amino acids. Trimming pared 7 bases from V and 5 bases from J, leaving 19 bases between. Germline V gene sequence: CDR1 MNHEY, CDR2 SVGAGI. The CDR3 bases are TGTGCCAGCACCCACGGGGGGAGGGGGGTAGATACGCAGTATTTT. Translation: CASTHGGRGVDTQYF.

In its sample, this clone was seen a few times. The chain has TRBV6-1 and TRBJ2-7; 11 positions agree with TRBD1. Looked up from germline, CDR1 is MNHNS and CDR2 is SASEGT. Trimming took 5 bases from V and 5 from J; bases not matched to a gene: 5. The CDR3 consists of 14 residues. The CDR3 loop is CASSPGTGGHEQYF. CDR3 DNA: TGTGCCAGCAGTCCTGGGACAGGGGGGCACGAGCAGTACTTC.

This clone was found a few times. The V gene is TRBV4-1, the J gene TRBJ2-1; TRBD2 matches 9 bases. V gave up 4 bases and J gave up 0 bases; unmatched junction bases: 13. Per germline, CDR1 MGHRA and CDR2 YSYEKL. The CDR3 extends over 19 amino acids. In DNA, the CDR3 is TGCGCCAGCAGCCCTCATAGAGCGGGGGGCGGGAGCTCCTACAATGAGCAGTTCTTC. Translating gives CASSPHRAGGGSSYNEQFF.

The genes are TRBV4-1 and TRBJ1-5; no definite D call. In germline, CDR1 is MGHRA, CDR2 YSYEKL. The CDR3 spans 15 residues. Trimming cost V 3 bases and J 1 base, with 10 bases left between them. In nucleotides, the CDR3 is TGCGCCAGCAGCCAGGTATCCAGGAGCAATCAGCCCCAGCATTTT. It encodes CASSQVSRSNQPQHF.

This chain links TRBV28 with TRBJ1-5; D may be TRBD1 (6 bases). Germline assignment: CDR1 MDHEN and CDR2 SYDVKM. Trimming took off 5 bases at V and 5 bases at J, with 16 bases between the two ends. This CDR3 spans 15 amino acids. The CDR3 DNA reads TGTGCCAGCAGTACCGGTCAGGGGAGCGATCAGCCCCAGCATTTT. This translates into CASSTGQGSDQPQHF.

The chain is built from TRBV2 and TRBJ2-7; 9 bases line up with TRBD1. Germline values: CDR1 SNHLY, CDR2 FYNNEI. This CDR3 has 12 residues. With 8 bases clipped from V and 6 bases from J, the junction kept 5 bases outside the gene matches. CDR3 DNA sequence: TGTGCCAGCTGGGGGACAGGGCGCGAGCAGTACTTC. Translation: CASWGTGREQYF. The variable domain in full, completed from reference TRBV2 and TRBJ2-7, reads EPEVTQTPSHQVTQMGQEVILRCVPISNHLYFYWYRQILGQKVEFLVSFYNNEISEKSEIFDDQFSVERPDGSNFTLKIRSTKLEDSAMYFCASWGTGREQYFGPGTRLTVT.

The CDR3 here is CASREYNEQFF. The CDR3 DNA reads TGCGCCAGCAGAGAGTACAATGAGCAGTTCTTC. The chain is built from TRBV23-1 and TRBJ2-1; D uncertain. TRBV23-1 is given ORF status, its function remaining uncertain. This CDR3 has 11 amino acids. With 6 bases removed from V and 4 bases from J, the gap between germline ends came to 4 bases.

This clone was picked up a small number of times. The chain combines TRBV11-2 with TRBJ2-1; D gene unclear. The germline V gene encodes CDR1 SGHAT and CDR2 FQNNGV. V was trimmed by 0 bases and J by 6 bases, leaving 12 bases between them. The CDR3 length is 15 residues. The CDR3 DNA sequence: TGTGCCAGCAGCTTAGATTCGGGTGCGGTCAATGAGCAGTTCTTC. Protein sequence: CASSLDSGAVNEQFF. Full variable domain (missing parts from reference TRBV11-2 and TRBJ2-1): EAGVAQSPRYKIIEKRQSVAFWCNPISGHATLYWYQQILGQGPKLLIQFQNNGVVDDSQLPKDRFSAERLKGVDSTLKIQPAKLEDSAVYLCASSLDSGAVNEQFFGPGTRLTVL.

The rearrangement joins TRBV5-1 to TRBJ2-5; no definite D call. The last part of the DNA fits TRBJ2-7 better; the J call may be wrong. The V gene's germline CDR1 is SGHRS and CDR2 YFSETQ. The CDR3 covers 12 residues. For the CDR3, the DNA is TGCGCCAGCAGCTTGTACGGGTACGAGCAGTACTTC. Translation: CASSLYGYEQYF.

V is TRBV6-5 and J is TRBJ1-3; D uncertain. The V end lost 7 bases, the J end lost 0 bases, and 7 bases lay between the germline ends. CDR3 length: 13 amino acids. Germline V lookup: CDR1 MNHEY, CDR2 SVGAGI. This chain's CDR3 is CASTQLSGNTIYF. The CDR3 bases are TGTGCCAGCACACAGCTCTCTGGAAACACCATATATTTT.

The gene calls are TRBV2 and TRBJ2-2; the D gene is possibly TRBD2 (7 bases). Looked up from germline, CDR1 is SNHLY and CDR2 is FYNNEI. The CDR3 contains 15 residues. The V end lost 2 bases, the J end lost 7 bases, and 14 bases lay between the germline ends. DNA of the CDR3: TGTGCCAGCAGTGAACTAACGGGGGGCGGCGGGGAGCTGTTTTTT. Translating it yields CASSELTGGGGELFF.

This clone has a handful of counts. This chain joins TRBV27 and TRBJ1-1; no clear D gene. The CDR3 extends over 15 amino acids. Between the trimmed V and J ends, which lost 2 bases and 0 bases, there was a span of 10 bases. The germline V gene has CDR1 MNHEY and CDR2 SMNVEV (reference sequence). The CDR3 DNA sequence: TGTGCCAGCAGTTTACACGACACCTTGAACACTGAAGCTTTCTTT. Translating gives CASSLHDTLNTEAFF.

The V gene is TRBV4-1, the J gene TRBJ1-2; D not resolved. The CDR3 length is 17 residues. Germline lookup yields CDR1 MGHRA and CDR2 YSYEKL. Trimming took 0 bases from V and 4 from J, leaving 18 bases between them. This CDR3 reads CASSQDLSQARAYGYTF. The CDR3 nucleotides are TGCGCCAGCAGCCAAGATTTATCCCAGGCGAGGGCCTATGGCTACACCTTC.

This sequence joins TRBV7-9 and TRBJ1-2; no firm D call. Germline assignment: CDR1 SEHNR and CDR2 FQNEAQ (reference sequence). This CDR3 contains 14 residues. V was clipped by 4 bases and J by 8 bases, with 17 bases between them. The CDR3 coding sequence is TGTGCCAGCAGCTCCGGGTCCGACCACTGGGGCTACACCTTC. This translates into CASSSGSDHWGYTF.

This chain uses TRBV28 with TRBJ2-3, with D uncertain. Germline CDR1 and CDR2: MDHEN and SYDVKM. This CDR3 is 15 amino acids long. Trimming removed 2 bases from V and 2 bases from J, with 11 bases in between. The CDR3 loop reads CASSLAASYTDTQYF. The CDR3 bases are TGTGCCAGCAGTTTAGCGGCTTCGTACACAGATACGCAGTATTTT.

This clone was seen a handful of times. The chain links TRBV7-9 to TRBJ1-6, with D possibly matching TRBD1 (6 bases). Per the germline V gene, CDR1 is SEHNR and CDR2 is FQNEAQ (reference sequence). Trimming shortened V by 3 bases and J by 5 bases, and 14 bases separated the two germline ends. The CDR3 contains 16 residues. CDR3 sequence: CASSLQGSKNNSPLHF. The CDR3 bases are TGTGCCAGCAGCTTGCAGGGGAGTAAAAATAATTCACCCCTCCACTTT. The full variable domain, its missing parts supplied by reference TRBV7-9 and TRBJ1-6, is DTGVSQNPRHKITKRGQNVTFRCDPISEHNRLYWYRQTLGQGPEFLTYFQNEAQLEKSRLLSDRFSAERPKGSFSTLEIQRTEQGDSAMYLCASSLQGSKNNSPLHFGNGTRLTVT.

This sequence joins TRBV6-1 and TRBJ1-2, with no clear D. This CDR3 region has 14 residues. Trimming shortened V by 1 base and J by 2 bases, and 8 bases separated the two germline ends. Germline CDR1 reads MNHNS; CDR2 reads SASEGT. The CDR3 region has the DNA TGTGCCAGCAGTGAAGGTCGAGTAAACTATGGCTACACCTTC. It specifies CASSEGRVNYGYTF.

The genes are TRBV5-1 and TRBJ2-3, with a tentative D call TRBD2 (6 bases). V lost 7 bases, J lost 2 bases, and 17 bases lay in between. CDR3 length: 15 amino acids. Germline values: CDR1 SGHRS, CDR2 YFSETQ. The DNA for the CDR3 is TGCGCCAGCGACCGGGGGACCGGAACCACAGATACGCAGTATTTT. As protein: CASDRGTGTTDTQYF.

The chain is built from TRBV6-5 and TRBJ2-7, with 10 positions matching TRBD2. The length of the CDR3 is 12 residues. Germline trimming cut 5 bases from V and 9 bases from J; bases unmatched to any gene: 4. Germline CDR1 MNHEY, CDR2 SVGAGI. In nucleotides, the CDR3 is TGTGCCAGCAGTAGAGGACTAGCGGCGCAGTACTTC. This codes for CASSRGLAAQYF.

The rearrangement uses TRBV5-1 and TRBJ2-7; TRBD1 matches 8 bases. The trim removed 4 bases at V and 4 bases at J, leaving 10 bases unmatched. Germline loops: CDR1 SGHRS, CDR2 YFSETQ. The CDR3 sequence is 15 residues long. In DNA, the CDR3 is TGCGCCAGCAGCAGGACAGGGAAGATGGGATACGAGCAGTACTTC. Amino acid sequence: CASSRTGKMGYEQYF. Full variable domain (remainder filled in from reference TRBV5-1 and TRBJ2-7): KAGVTQTPRYLIKTRGQQVTLSCSPISGHRSVSWYQQTPGQGLQFLFEYFSETQRNKGNFPGRFSGRQFSNSRSEMNVSTLELGDSALYLCASSRTGKMGYEQYFGPGTRLTVT.

Only one count was recorded for this clone. The chain employs TRBV2 and TRBJ2-7, with D unclear. The germline gives CDR1 SNHLY, CDR2 FYNNEI. The CDR3 has 13 residues. V gave up 1 base and J gave up 3 bases, with 7 bases separating them. CDR3 residues: CASSEGSYYEQYF. DNA of the CDR3: TGTGCCAGCAGTGAAGGGAGTTACTACGAGCAGTACTTC.

The chain has TRBV5-1 and TRBJ2-3; perhaps TRBD2 as D (6 bases). This CDR3 has 14 residues. Germline V gene lookup returns CDR1 SGHRS and CDR2 YFSETQ. Trimming removed 0 bases at V and 1 base at J, with 6 bases between. The CDR3 reads CASSLGLGTDTQYF. In DNA form, the CDR3 reads TGCGCCAGCAGCTTGGGACTAGGCACAGATACGCAGTATTTT.

V gene TRBV2 combines with J gene TRBJ2-5; D possibly corresponds to TRBD2 (5 bases). V shed 6 bases and J shed 2 bases, with 10 bases lying between them. The V gene's germline CDR1 is SNHLY and CDR2 FYNNEI. The CDR3 is 13 amino acids. The CDR3 spells CASRVGGQETQYF. CDR3 nucleotides: TGTGCCAGCAGAGTAGGAGGTCAAGAGACCCAGTACTTC.

The J gene is TRBJ1-3, the V gene TRBV5-4; the D is unclear. Germline V gene data show CDR1 as SGHNT and CDR2 as YYREEE (reference sequence). Trimming took off 0 bases at V and 0 bases at J, with 7 bases between the two ends. The CDR3 contains 15 residues. In nucleotides, the CDR3 is TGTGCCAGCAGCTTGGTTCGAGACTCTGGAAACACCATATATTTT. Amino acids: CASSLVRDSGNTIYF.